Listed here are 19 T cell receptor beta chains from one sample, sequenced in a study of post-analysis software for immune sequencing data. Study-wide results and caveats: Controls had lower frequencies than patients of a few TRBV segments, which included TRBV5-6, TRBV5-1 and TRBV20-1.

These TCRs are of unknown antigen specificity. The authors incorporated unique molecular identifiers into the TCR beta cDNA libraries. TCRdb reprocessed the PCR reads with MiXCR, giving one entry per CDR3 protein. The sample carries roughly 620,000 distinct CDR3 sequences, about 40% recorded once. What was sequenced was blood. The receptors come from a girl between 5 and 17 years old with multiple sclerosis.

V is TRBV29-1 and J is TRBJ2-7, with TRBD2 matching 13 bases. J was trimmed by 3 bases and V by 5 bases; bases with no gene match: 4. Germline V gives CDR1 SQVTM, CDR2 ANQGSEA. The CDR3 has 14 amino acids. The CDR3 region is CSVTGLAGIYEQYF. Written as DNA, the CDR3 is TGCAGCGTTACGGGACTAGCGGGAATCTACGAGCAGTACTTC.

The genes are TRBV5-5 and TRBJ1-2, with TRBD1 matching 7 bases. The J segment lost 5 bases and the V segment lost 4 bases, leaving 11 bases of the junction unmatched. The CDR3 loop spans 15 amino acids. Germline loops: CDR1 SGHKS, CDR2 YYEKEE (reference sequence). The CDR3 region is CASSVGTERAYGYTF. DNA for the CDR3: TGTGCCAGCAGCGTGGGGACAGAGAGGGCATATGGCTACACCTTC.

The gene calls are TRBV15 and TRBJ2-3, with D tentatively TRBD1 or TRBD2 (5 bases each). The V gene's germline CDR1 is LNHNV and CDR2 YYDKDF (reference sequence). The CDR3 consists of 15 residues. The V and J ends lost 2 bases and 9 bases respectively, with 18 bases between them. The CDR3 coding sequence is TGTGCCACCAGCAGAACCGGGACGGGCGCGTCAACGCAGTATTTT. Protein sequence: CATSRTGTGASTQYF.

This clonotype was recorded a few times. The chain employs TRBV12-3 or TRBV12-4 and TRBJ2-7, with D possibly called TRBD1 or TRBD2 (5 bases each). The V and J ends lost 6 bases and 1 base respectively, with 19 bases between them. This CDR3 spans 16 amino acids. In DNA form, the CDR3 reads TGTGCCAGCAGCCCCCGGGGCCTAGCTGATTCCTACGAGCAGTACTTC. Its protein product is CASSPRGLADSYEQYF.

As to this clonotype: In this CDR3 the conserved last residue, phenylalanine or tryptophan, is missing, so a read error is likely. The gene calls are TRBV13 and TRBJ2-3; D not certain. The CDR3 has 14 residues. From germline, CDR1 is PRHDT and CDR2 FYEKMQ (reference sequence). V was clipped by 2 bases and J by 5 bases, with 11 bases between them. CDR3 sequence: CASSLSPPRDTQYV. CDR3 DNA: TGTGCCAGCAGCTTATCCCCCCCAAGAGATACGCAGTATGTT.

The chain joins TRBV12-3 or TRBV12-4 to TRBJ1-1; D remains ambiguous. This CDR3 has 12 amino acids. V gave up 5 bases and J gave up 2 bases, with 6 bases separating them. CDR3 nucleotides: TGTGCCAGCAGTCCCGGTAACACTGAAGCTTTCTTT. Protein product: CASSPGNTEAFF.

J is TRBJ2-1 and V is TRBV12-3 or TRBV12-4; 10 nucleotides line up with TRBD1. The ends lost 1 base at V and 10 bases at J; junction bases unmatched: 7. The CDR3 has 15 amino acids. The CDR3 loop is CASSLVGTGAYEQFF. The CDR3 bases are TGTGCCAGCAGTTTAGTAGGGACAGGGGCCTACGAGCAGTTCTTC.

The V call is TRBV3-1, the J call TRBJ1-2; maybe TRBD1 (6 bases). CDR1 and CDR2 (germline): LGHDT, YNNKEL (reference sequence). V lost 1 base and J lost 0, with 15 bases in between. This CDR3 spans 17 amino acids. CDR3 DNA: TGTGCCAGCAGCCAAGCTGGAGCCGGACAGCCTAACTATGGCTACACCTTC. Its translation: CASSQAGAGQPNYGYTF.

This rearrangement joins TRBV20-1 to TRBJ2-7, with TRBD2 identical over 7 bases. The trim removed 2 bases at V and 2 bases at J, leaving 6 bases unmatched. This CDR3 is built from 14 residues. In germline, CDR1 is DFQATT, CDR2 SNEGSKA (reference sequence). The CDR3 loop is CSARNRDYTYEQYF. DNA for the CDR3: TGCAGTGCTAGAAACCGGGACTACACCTACGAGCAGTACTTC.

The table lists this clonotype with a few counts. V gene TRBV7-6 combines with J gene TRBJ2-3, with D possibly being TRBD2 (7 bases). The germline V gene encodes CDR1 SGHVS and CDR2 FNYEAQ. Trimming removed 2 bases from V and 3 bases from J, with 18 bases in between. CDR3 size: 17 residues. As DNA, the CDR3 is TGTGCCAGCAGCTTAAGGGCTAGCGGCCAGGGGACAGATACGCAGTATTTT. Translating it yields CASSLRASGQGTDTQYF.

This chain uses TRBV29-1 with TRBJ1-4, with a weak D call TRBD1 (6 bases). The V and J ends lost 6 bases and 6 bases respectively, with 14 bases between them. Germline assignment: CDR1 SQVTM and CDR2 ANQGSEA. This CDR3 spans 13 amino acids. CDR3 sequence reads: CSVGAGADEKLFF. The CDR3 DNA is TGCAGCGTGGGGGCGGGGGCTGATGAAAAACTGTTTTTT.

The chain recombines TRBV20-1 with TRBJ1-6, with TRBD1 matching 8 bases. With 4 bases clipped from V and 3 bases from J, the junction kept 17 bases outside the gene matches. This CDR3 is built from 19 residues. Germline loops: CDR1 DFQATT, CDR2 SNEGSKA (reference sequence). The CDR3, as DNA: TGCAGTGCTAATAAAATGCCCAGGGGGCGAATGAACTATAATTCACCCCTCCACTTT. It encodes CSANKMPRGRMNYNSPLHF.

The chain employs TRBV7-6 and TRBJ2-5; tentative D call: TRBD2 (6 bases). The ends were cut back, 5 bases at V and 7 bases at J, with 14 bases in the middle. Germline V gene sequence: CDR1 SGHVS, CDR2 FNYEAQ. The CDR3 length is 13 residues. CDR3 in DNA: TGTGCCAGCAGCCCGGGGGAGAGGGGGACCCAGTACTTC. This gives the protein CASSPGERGTQYF.

This clonotype was found a few times. J is TRBJ1-1 and V is TRBV28; 7 nucleotides agree with TRBD1. Germline trimming cut 2 bases from V and 4 bases from J; bases unmatched to any gene: 7. The CDR3 sequence is 15 residues long. CDR1 is MDHEN and CDR2 is SYDVKM in the germline V gene. The CDR3 DNA follows: TGTGCCAGCAGTTTACTACAGGGGACAAGCACTGAAGCTTTCTTT. It codes for CASSLLQGTSTEAFF. Drawing the rest from reference TRBV28 and TRBJ1-1, the complete variable domain is DVKVTQSSRYLVKRTGEKVFLECVQDMDHENMFWYRQDPGLGLRLIYFSYDVKMKEKGDIPEGYSVSREKKERFSLILESASTNQTSMYLCASSLLQGTSTEAFFGQGTRLTVV.

This clonotype was found a few times. The chain has TRBV28 and TRBJ2-7; D tentatively reads TRBD1 or TRBD2 (6 bases each). Germline loops: CDR1 MDHEN, CDR2 SYDVKM. The CDR3 covers 14 residues. Trimming took off 4 bases at V and 2 bases at J, with 12 bases between the two ends. The CDR3 region has the DNA TGTGCCAGCAGTTCTCCCGGGGGCACCTACGAGCAGTACTTC. Its translation: CASSSPGGTYEQYF. The full variable domain, its missing parts supplied by reference TRBV28 and TRBJ2-7, is DVKVTQSSRYLVKRTGEKVFLECVQDMDHENMFWYRQDPGLGLRLIYFSYDVKMKEKGDIPEGYSVSREKKERFSLILESASTNQTSMYLCASSSPGGTYEQYFGPGTRLTVT.

This clonotype was detected a few times. The chain combines TRBV20-1 with TRBJ2-4, with 7 bases aligning to TRBD2. With 3 bases clipped from V and 1 base from J, the junction kept 6 bases outside the gene matches. This CDR3 comprises 15 residues. CDR1 and CDR2 from the germline V gene are DFQATT and SNEGSKA (reference sequence). Here the CDR3 reads CSASGRGGAKNIQYF. CDR3 nucleotides: TGCAGTGCTAGCGGGCGGGGAGGGGCCAAAAACATTCAGTACTTC.

The table lists this clonotype with a few counts. This sequence joins TRBV20-1 and TRBJ1-5; D is perhaps TRBD1 (5 bases). V dropped 3 bases and J dropped 6 bases, with 18 bases sitting between them. The CDR3 covers 15 residues. The germline V gene has CDR1 DFQATT and CDR2 SNEGSKA (reference sequence). CDR3 DNA: TGCAGTGCTAGCCCCCCGGGGGTCCACACTCAGCCCCAGCATTTT. Protein sequence: CSASPPGVHTQPQHF.

This clonotype came up a few times. The chain combines TRBV10-3 with TRBJ2-5; 7 nucleotides agree with TRBD1. The CDR3 is 15 residues long. CDR1 is ENHRY and CDR2 is SYGVKD in the germline V gene. The J segment lost 11 bases and the V segment lost 0 bases, leaving 12 bases of the junction unmatched. DNA for the CDR3: TGTGCCATCAGTGAGTCGAAGGACAGGCAGGTAGAGCAGTACTTC. It translates to CAISESKDRQVEQYF.

The V and J genes are TRBV2 and TRBJ1-5; D is possibly TRBD1 (5 bases). The length of the CDR3 is 14 residues. Trimming left V 3 bases short and J 4 bases short, with 10 bases between. Germline-derived CDR1 and CDR2 are SNHLY and FYNNEI. The CDR3 DNA sequence: TGTGCCAGCAGTGAGGTAGACAGTAATCAGCCCCAGCATTTT. Translation: CASSEVDSNQPQHF.